This T cell receptor (beta chain) was retrieved from a study of cytomegalovirus exposure and HLA in healthy donors. As for the study in general: In a previous analysis, around 120 million unique TCR beta sequences were found from roughly 200 million T cells. Whole-study results and caveats: In vitro work confirmed that three CMV-associated chains recognize CMV antigens.

A remark on this clone: What it recognizes is unknown.

The PCR had 60 Vbeta and 13 Jbeta primers. The data were produced by immunoSEQ multiplex PCR, yet TCRdb's version contains in-frame clones alone and is incomplete. The table shows 220,000 or so clones, with under 85% occurring only once. This TCR derives from a man aged 50 to 60 in good health and CMV-seronegative. Sample: PBMCs.

The CDR3 coding sequence is TGTGCCAGCAGTCCGGGGGGCTACGAGCAGTACTTC. Translating gives CASSPGGYEQYF. This chain uses TRBV28 with TRBJ2-7, with 7 bases fitting TRBD2. The CDR3 loop spans 12 amino acids. V trimming: 5 bases; J trimming: 3 bases; junction bases outside the gene matches: 1. Germline V gene lookup returns CDR1 MDHEN and CDR2 SYDVKM.